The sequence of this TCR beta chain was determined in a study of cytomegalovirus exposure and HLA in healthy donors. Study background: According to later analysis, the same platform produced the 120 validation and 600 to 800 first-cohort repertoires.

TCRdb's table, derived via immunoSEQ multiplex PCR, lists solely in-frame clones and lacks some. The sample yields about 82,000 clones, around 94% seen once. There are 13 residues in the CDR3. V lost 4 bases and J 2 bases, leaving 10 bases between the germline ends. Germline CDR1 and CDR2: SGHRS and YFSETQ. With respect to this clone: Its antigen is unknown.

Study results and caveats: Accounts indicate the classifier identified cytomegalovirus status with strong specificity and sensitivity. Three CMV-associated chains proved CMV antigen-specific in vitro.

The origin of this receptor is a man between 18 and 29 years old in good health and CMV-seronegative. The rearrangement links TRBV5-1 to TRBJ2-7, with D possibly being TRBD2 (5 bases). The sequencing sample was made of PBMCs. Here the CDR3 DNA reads TGCGCCAGCAGCCCCGACGGGGCCTACGAGCAGTACTTC. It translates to CASSPDGAYEQYF.